This T cell receptor (beta chain) originates from a study of blood T cell repertoires in COVID-19 (dated by TCRdb to 2018 to 2021). Regarding the research as a whole: The collaborator samples originated in the United States, Italy and Spain and spanned the acute and convalescent phases of COVID-19. The material from the prospective study consisted of cDNA or gDNA derived from T cells, B-cell-depleted T cells, or PBMCs. Subjects who had been exposed to COVID-19, were actively infected with it, or had recovered from it provided the deeply sampled blood TCRbeta repertoires that made up the dataset. The repertoires were made available in a free public database intended to serve as a resource for research on the immune response to SARS-CoV-2. The samples were drawn from the first 160 participants of the ongoing ImmuneRACE study and from 1,254 subjects provided by 6 global collaborators. Sample metadata almost always included a de-identified subject ID, COVID-19 status, age in years and sex. HLA class I and class II types, where available, came from metadata supplied by the sample provider rather than from assay-based typing. The research as a whole found: The quantity of clinical and demographic metadata differed by source and by participant and was supplied without curation.

As to this clone: Its antigen is still unknown. Base qualities are missing; no much larger clone stands one base away.

V was cut back by 6 bases and J by 4 bases, leaving a gap of 14 bases between them. Via the germline V gene, CDR1 is MDHEN and CDR2 SYDVKM. Including cysteine and phenylalanine, the CDR3 has 14 amino acids. Solely the CDR3 DNA is kept, with 42 bases framed from the first base. The immunoSEQ Assay, a bias-controlled multiplex PCR, was used to amplify TCRbeta CDR3 regions from genomic DNA. The authors' analysis ran thus. The number of nucleated cells in each sample was estimated by amplification of reference gene primers within the assay. To quantify the absolute abundance of each unique TCRbeta CDR3 rearrangement, sequence reads were collapsed and filtered. Productive Simpson clonality was computed per sample as the square root of Simpson's diversity index over productive rearrangements. TCRdb re-hosts the immuneACCESS table, in-frame sequences only. Its copies lack some clones; in the studies checked, an unresolved V gene accounts for under half of them, and the cause for the rest is not known. V and J calls and clone size are as listed in that table; D and trimming were resolved from the DNA. The sample table contains under 85,000 clones; only one count was recorded for around 89% of them. The ten largest clonotypes hold approximately 14% of the sample.

Each collaborating institution followed its own protocols to collect whole blood in K2EDTA tubes. For TCRbeta analysis, collaborators shipped samples in one of three forms: frozen whole blood, isolated PBMCs, or DNA extracted from either of those sample types. The TCR sequence derives from a man aged 65 to 85 with active or convalescent COVID-19. The sequence joins TRBV28 to TRBJ2-3; the D gene cannot be named for sure. Sequencing input: peripheral blood. Here the CDR3 is given as CASSLSTPPDTQYF. The nucleotide sequence reads TGTGCCAGCAGCCTAAGCACCCCCCCAGATACGCAGTATTTT.